The entry below describes one T cell receptor (beta chain). Template switching by 5'RACE with UMIs generated the TCR beta cDNA. After re-calling the 5' RACE reads, TCRdb lists one entry per CDR3 protein, DNA absent. The sample features around 180,000 distinct CDR3 sequences, with roughly 21% in its top ten. This sample stems from a study of T cells expressing NK-cell markers. Whole-study context: The TCR beta repertoires were obtained from sorted CD3+CD56+NKG2C+, CD3+CD56+NKG2C- and CD3+CD56-NKG2C+ T cells.

Looked up from germline, CDR1 is SGHKS and CDR2 is YYEKEE (reference sequence). The CDR3 spans 17 residues. Sample: blood T cells: a sorted CD56 or NKG2C T cell subset, CD4+ or CD8+ T cells, or bulk PBMC T cells (not recorded which). The V and J genes are TRBV5-5 and TRBJ2-5; TCRdb's D call of TRBD2 is untestable without DNA. This TCR was sampled from a man between 18 and 69 years old in good health. The CDR3 is CASSLEIGGAGRETQYF.